A single sample gave rise to the 21 T cell receptor beta chains below, sequenced in a study of chemoradiotherapy in HPV16-positive cancers. Method: immunoSEQ multiplex PCR; TCRdb's copy keeps in-frame clones and lacks some. The sample has tens of thousands of clones; roughly three quarters are singletons. The sample consisted of blood, taken from a patient who underwent chemoradiotherapy. Every receptor here comes from a human donor with HPV-associated anogenital cancer.

In nucleotides, the CDR3 is TGCGCCAGCAGCTCACAGGGAATCGGGGACGGCTACACCTTC. Amino acid sequence: CASSSQGIGDGYTF. J is TRBJ1-2 and V is TRBV5-1, with TRBD1 as a possible D gene (6 bases). Germline assignment: CDR1 SGHRS and CDR2 YFSETQ. The CDR3 spans 14 residues. V dropped 3 bases and J dropped 8 bases, with 17 bases sitting between them. Supplemented by reference TRBV5-1 and TRBJ1-2, the full variable domain reads KAGVTQTPRYLIKTRGQQVTLSCSPISGHRSVSWYQQTPGQGLQFLFEYFSETQRNKGNFPGRFSGRQFSNSRSEMNVSTLELGDSALYLCASSSQGIGDGYTFGSGTRLTVV.

The chain couples TRBV10-3 to TRBJ1-4; 9 positions match TRBD1. The CDR3 is made up of 17 amino acids. V gave up 6 bases and J gave up 5 bases; unmatched junction bases: 13. Germline V CDR1 and CDR2: ENHRY, SYGVKD. The CDR3 sequence is CAISQPSHRGRNEKLFF. In DNA form, the CDR3 reads TGTGCCATCAGCCAGCCTTCTCACAGGGGGCGAAATGAAAAACTGTTTTTT.

The chain is built from TRBV5-6 and TRBJ2-7; 7 nucleotides align to TRBD1. This CDR3 region has 11 residues. V was pared by 5 bases and J by 11 bases, with 7 bases of the junction left unmatched. From germline, CDR1 is SGHDT and CDR2 YYEEEE. CDR3: CASSRDRVEYF. Written as DNA, the CDR3 is TGTGCCAGCAGTCGCGACAGGGTTGAGTACTTC. Together with reference TRBV5-6 and TRBJ2-7, the CDR3 gives the full variable domain: DAGVTQSPTHLIKTRGQQVTLRCSPKSGHDTVSWYQQALGQGPQFIFQYYEEEERQRGNFPDRFSGHQFPNYSSELNVNALLLGDSALYLCASSRDRVEYFGPGTRLTVT.

The chain has TRBV7-2 and TRBJ2-4, with TRBD2 as a possible D gene (6 bases). This CDR3 is 13 amino acids long. Germline CDR1 is SGHTA and CDR2 is FQGNSA. V was shortened by 3 bases and J by 6 bases, with 9 bases between the two germline ends. The DNA of the CDR3 is TGTGCCAGCAGCTTGGAGGGCAGAAACATTCAGTACTTC. This gives the protein CASSLEGRNIQYF.

The rearrangement uses TRBV7-9 and TRBJ1-1; 10 bases agree with TRBD1. The V and J ends lost 6 bases and 0 bases, in that order; junction bases with no gene match: 4. In germline, CDR1 is SEHNR, CDR2 FQNEAQ (reference sequence). This CDR3 comprises 15 residues. The CDR3 DNA is TGTGCCAGCAGAAGGACAGGGGGTTTGAACACTGAAGCTTTCTTT. It encodes CASRRTGGLNTEAFF.

The chain is built from TRBV5-4 and TRBJ2-2, with 12 bases lining up with TRBD2. Trimming cost V 4 bases and J 4 bases; bases outside gene matches: 14. There are 19 residues in the CDR3. Germline V gene sequence: CDR1 SGHNT, CDR2 YYREEE (reference sequence). The CDR3 here is CASSPYRLAGGRLTGELFF. The CDR3 region has the DNA TGTGCCAGCAGCCCCTATAGGCTAGCGGGGGGGCGTCTCACCGGGGAGCTGTTTTTT. The variable domain in full, with the rest retrieved from reference TRBV5-4 and TRBJ2-2, is ETGVTQSPTHLIKTRGQQVTLRCSSQSGHNTVSWYQQALGQGPQFIFQYYREEENGRGNFPPRFSGLQFPNYSSELNVNALELDDSALYLCASSPYRLAGGRLTGELFFGEGSRLTVL.

This chain links TRBV15 with TRBJ2-1, with 10 bases matching TRBD1. Germline CDR1 and CDR2: LNHNV and YYDKDF (reference sequence). V trimming: 5 bases; J trimming: 7 bases; junction bases outside the gene matches: 5. This CDR3 has 14 residues. The CDR3 DNA sequence: TGTGCCACCAGCGCGGACAGGGGGGGGAATGAGCAGTTCTTC. Protein: CATSADRGGNEQFF.

This clone came up a few times. The chain recombines TRBV10-3 with TRBJ2-7; no definite D call. V shed 7 bases and J shed 3 bases, with 7 bases lying between them. From germline, CDR1 is ENHRY and CDR2 SYGVKD. This CDR3 has 11 residues. In DNA, the CDR3 is TGTGCCATCACCAACAGCTACGAGCAGTACTTC. Translated, it gives CAITNSYEQYF.

This chain links TRBV7-2 with TRBJ2-7; D remains unclear. Germline V gene lookup returns CDR1 SGHTA and CDR2 FQGNSA. The CDR3 length is 13 residues. V gave up 4 bases and J gave up 4 bases, with 11 bases separating them. The DNA of the CDR3 is TGTGCCAGCAGCTCATATGGCTCTTACGAGCAGTACTTC. This encodes CASSSYGSYEQYF.

The rearrangement links TRBV7-9 to TRBJ2-7; D assignment may be TRBD1 or TRBD2 (6 bases each). Germline CDR1 is SEHNR and CDR2 is FQNEAQ (reference sequence). This CDR3 has 15 residues. Trimming took 0 bases from V and 5 from J, leaving 14 bases between them. CDR3 DNA sequence: TGTGCCAGCAGCTTAGCGGGGGGCCGGGTGAACGAGCAGTACTTC. This translates into CASSLAGGRVNEQYF.

The chain couples TRBV28 to TRBJ1-2, with D uncertain. CDR1 is MDHEN and CDR2 is SYDVKM in the germline V gene. The CDR3 totals 16 residues. V was pared by 8 bases and J by 2 bases, with 21 bases between. Here the CDR3 DNA reads TGTGCCAGCTCCAGCCCTGGGAGGCGAGGAAACTATGGCTACACCTTC. Protein: CASSSPGRRGNYGYTF.

The chain joins TRBV7-7 to TRBJ1-3; D is ambiguous. V gave up 5 bases and J gave up 0 bases, with 5 bases separating them. CDR3 length equals 13 residues. Germline-derived CDR1 and CDR2 are SSHAT and FNYEAQ (reference sequence). This CDR3 is CASSPASGNTIYF. The CDR3 region has the DNA TGTGCCAGCAGCCCAGCCTCTGGAAACACCATATATTTT.

V usage is TRBV7-2 and J usage is TRBJ2-5; a weak D match, TRBD2 (5 bases). V lost 2 bases and J 5 bases, leaving 9 bases between the germline ends. Germline CDR1 and CDR2: SGHTA and FQGNSA. CDR3 length equals 13 residues. The CDR3 DNA follows: TGTGCCAGCAGCTTAACATCGGGGGAGACCCAGTACTTC. It specifies CASSLTSGETQYF. The entire variable domain, with the rest obtained from reference TRBV7-2 and TRBJ2-5, is as follows: GAGVSQSPSNKVTEKGKDVELRCDPISGHTALYWYRQSLGQGLEFLIYFQGNSAPDKSGLPSDRFSAERTGGSVSTLTIQRTQQEDSAVYLCASSLTSGETQYFGPGTRLLVL.

V is TRBV9 and J is TRBJ1-2, with D uncertain. Trimming removed 0 bases from V and 4 bases from J, with 7 bases in between. CDR1 SGDLS and CDR2 YYNGEE come from the germline V gene. There are 13 residues in the CDR3. CDR3 region: CASSVDRSYGYTF. For the CDR3, the DNA is TGTGCCAGCAGCGTAGATCGGAGCTATGGCTACACCTTC.

This chain connects TRBV14 to TRBJ2-1; a weak D match, TRBD2 (5 bases). Germline assignment: CDR1 SGHDN and CDR2 FVKESK. V was cut by 0 bases and J by 5 bases, with 11 bases left in between. This CDR3 region has 15 residues. CDR3 residues: CASSQEWRPDNEQFF. DNA of the CDR3: TGTGCCAGCAGCCAAGAGTGGAGGCCTGACAATGAGCAGTTCTTC.

This clone appeared a few times. The V and J genes are TRBV6-4 and TRBJ1-1, with unresolved D. V was shortened by 4 bases and J by 4 bases, with 13 bases between the two germline ends. CDR3 length equals 14 residues. Germline V lookup: CDR1 MRHNA, CDR2 SNTAGT. The CDR3 region has the DNA TGTGCCAGCAGTGCCCGGGCTTGGGGCACTGAAGCTTTCTTT. It specifies CASSARAWGTEAFF.

The chain has TRBV7-9 and TRBJ1-2; weak D call: TRBD1 (5 bases). The V gene lost 1 base and the J gene lost 4 bases, with 10 bases spanning the gap. This CDR3 region has 14 residues. Looked up from germline, CDR1 is SEHNR and CDR2 is FQNEAQ (reference sequence). The chain's CDR3 is CASSLETGGYGYTF. The CDR3 region has the DNA TGTGCCAGCAGCTTAGAAACAGGTGGCTATGGCTACACCTTC.

The rearrangement uses TRBV25-1 and TRBJ2-7; D is undetermined. Germline lookup yields CDR1 MGHDK and CDR2 SYGVNS. CDR3 length: 11 residues. The ends were cut back, 3 bases at V and 4 bases at J, with 4 bases in the middle. CDR3 sequence (DNA): TGTGCCAGCAGTGAGGGTTACGAGCAGTACTTC. The encoded protein is CASSEGYEQYF.

This chain links TRBV7-7 with TRBJ2-5; 10 bases agree with TRBD2. Per germline, CDR1 SSHAT and CDR2 FNYEAQ (reference sequence). The CDR3 is 16 amino acids. Unmatched junction bases numbered 7, after V lost 1 base and J lost 5 bases. The CDR3 nucleotides read TGTGCCAGCAGCTTAGGATCACTAGCGGGGAGGGAGACCCAGTACTTC. This sequence encodes CASSLGSLAGRETQYF.

The chain combines TRBV18 with TRBJ2-7, with 8 bases that match TRBD2. CDR1 KGHSH and CDR2 LQKENI come from the germline V gene. V lost 6 bases and J lost 1; bases outside the gene matches: 8. The CDR3 runs to 15 residues. CDR3 nucleotide sequence: TGTGCCAGCTCTATGAGCGGGGGCCCTTCCTACGAGCAGTACTTC. The encoded protein is CASSMSGGPSYEQYF.

This clone showed up just a few times. The genes are TRBV5-1 and TRBJ1-2; D gene uncertain. Germline V CDR1 and CDR2: SGHRS, YFSETQ. The CDR3 loop spans 15 amino acids. V lost 0 bases, J lost 0 bases, and 9 bases lay in between. In DNA, the CDR3 is TGCGCCAGCAGCTTGGAGGCAGGACCTAACTATGGCTACACCTTC. Protein: CASSLEAGPNYGYTF. Complete variable domain (other parts from reference TRBV5-1 and TRBJ1-2): KAGVTQTPRYLIKTRGQQVTLSCSPISGHRSVSWYQQTPGQGLQFLFEYFSETQRNKGNFPGRFSGRQFSNSRSEMNVSTLELGDSALYLCASSLEAGPNYGYTFGSGTRLTVV.